This entry lists 4 T cell receptor beta chains sequenced from one sample in a study of control samples from healthy donors and cancer patients. The repertoire was sequenced with immunoSEQ multiplex PCR; TCRdb's copy has only in-frame clones and lacks some. The profile shows a few hundred thousand clones, around 90% of them singletons. Sequenced material: PBMCs. These TCRs come from a man between 40 and 49 years old with head and neck cancer.

The chain combines TRBV11-2 with TRBJ1-1; D is uncertain. Germline V gene data show CDR1 as SGHAT and CDR2 as FQNNGV. Trimming left V 0 bases short and J 4 bases short, with 9 bases between. The CDR3 loop spans 14 amino acids. CDR3 sequence: CASSLEGWSTEAFF. CDR3 coding DNA: TGTGCCAGCAGCTTAGAGGGATGGAGCACTGAAGCTTTCTTT. Based on the CDR3 plus reference TRBV11-2 and TRBJ1-1, the full variable domain is EAGVAQSPRYKIIEKRQSVAFWCNPISGHATLYWYQQILGQGPKLLIQFQNNGVVDDSQLPKDRFSAERLKGVDSTLKIQPAKLEDSAVYLCASSLEGWSTEAFFGQGTRLTVV.

The chain has TRBV13 and TRBJ1-3; D is ambiguous. CDR3 length equals 15 residues. Germline CDR1 and CDR2: PRHDT and FYEKMQ (reference sequence). V lost 2 bases, J lost 0 bases, and 8 bases lay in between. CDR3 bases: TGTGCCAGCAGCTTACAGAGGCCCTCTGGAAACACCATATATTTT. This gives the protein CASSLQRPSGNTIYF.

This clone has just one count. The chain joins TRBV5-5 to TRBJ2-5; the D is unclear. Per the germline V gene, CDR1 is SGHKS and CDR2 is YYEKEE (reference sequence). CDR3 length equals 13 residues. The V end lost 0 bases, the J end lost 5 bases, and 8 bases lay between the germline ends. The CDR3 bases are TGTGCCAGCAGCTTGGGGCCCCTCGAGACCCAGTACTTC. Translated: CASSLGPLETQYF. The complete variable domain, with remaining parts taken from reference TRBV5-5 and TRBJ2-5, reads DAGVTQSPTHLIKTRGQQVTLRCSPISGHKSVSWYQQVLGQGPQFIFQYYEKEERGRGNFPDRFSARQFPNYSSELNVNALLLGDSALYLCASSLGPLETQYFGPGTRLLVL.

The rearrangement links TRBV27 to TRBJ2-7, with 8 bases fitting TRBD1. This CDR3 has 15 residues. Trimming cost V 4 bases and J 10 bases; bases outside gene matches: 15. Germline-derived CDR1 and CDR2 are MNHEY and SMNVEV (reference sequence). CDR3 bases: TGTGCCAGCAGTTCCCAACGGGGACAGGCCCCTCAACAGTACTTC. This gives the protein CASSSQRGQAPQQYF.